This entry lists 8 T cell receptor beta chains sequenced from one sample in a study of cytomegalovirus exposure and HLA in healthy donors. With 60 Vbeta and 13 Jbeta primers, the PCR was carried out. Only in-frame clones appear in the TCRdb table, and some are missing; sequencing was by immunoSEQ multiplex PCR. The sample records about 43,000 clones, 51% being singletons. The sequenced sample was PBMCs. Source of these receptors: a man between 60 and 75 years old in good health and CMV-seronegative.

This clone was seen a handful of times. This chain links TRBV29-1 with TRBJ2-2, with 9 bases fitting TRBD1. This CDR3 comprises 15 residues. The V gene end was trimmed by 3 bases and the J gene end by 3 bases; junction bases not matched to a gene: 5. The germline V gene has CDR1 SQVTM and CDR2 ANQGSEA. The CDR3: CSVDRRDRDTGELFF. The CDR3 DNA reads as TGCAGCGTTGACCGCCGGGACAGGGACACCGGGGAGCTGTTTTTT.

V is TRBV10-1 and J is TRBJ2-3, with TRBD2 matching over 11 bases. With V trimmed by 6 bases and J by 5 bases, 4 bases remained unmatched. The germline V gene encodes CDR1 WNHNN and CDR2 SYGVQD (reference sequence). This CDR3 comprises 14 residues. Here the CDR3 reads CASSPGLAGDTQYF. The CDR3 DNA sequence: TGCGCCAGCAGCCCCGGACTAGCGGGAGATACGCAGTATTTT.

This chain links TRBV29-1 with TRBJ2-3; 11 nucleotides line up with TRBD2. The CDR3 consists of 15 residues. V trimming: 4 bases; J trimming: 5 bases; junction bases outside the gene matches: 8. The germline V gene encodes CDR1 SQVTM and CDR2 ANQGSEA. The CDR3 sequence: CSVGTSGSGGDTQYF. CDR3 DNA sequence: TGCAGCGTTGGCACTAGCGGGAGTGGTGGAGATACGCAGTATTTT.

This clone has only a few counts. The rearrangement links TRBV5-6 to TRBJ2-5; 13 bases are a match to TRBD2. Germline CDR1 and CDR2: SGHDT and YYEEEE. This CDR3 has 19 residues. The ends lost 4 bases at V and 0 bases at J; junction bases unmatched: 12. The CDR3 sequence: CASSPRTSGGRNHQETQYF. The DNA for the CDR3 is TGTGCCAGCAGCCCAAGGACTAGCGGGGGCCGTAACCACCAAGAGACCCAGTACTTC.

The rearrangement links TRBV7-6 to TRBJ2-5; D perhaps matches TRBD2 (5 bases). The CDR3 sequence is 15 residues long. Germline V gene sequence: CDR1 SGHVS, CDR2 FNYEAQ. Trimming cost V 4 bases and J 2 bases, with 14 bases left between them. The CDR3 coding sequence is TGTGCCAGCAGCTCCCAAGGAGGCAGTCAAGAGACCCAGTACTTC. It translates to CASSSQGGSQETQYF.

This clone appeared a few times. The genes are TRBV7-2 and TRBJ1-5; D is ambiguous. The CDR3 spans 12 residues. Per germline, CDR1 SGHTA and CDR2 FQGNSA. Trimming pared 3 bases from V and 7 bases from J, leaving 7 bases between. The CDR3 nucleotides are TGTGCCAGCAGCTTCGAGGGACAGCCCCAGCATTTT. Encoded protein: CASSFEGQPQHF. The full variable domain, completed using reference TRBV7-2 and TRBJ1-5, is GAGVSQSPSNKVTEKGKDVELRCDPISGHTALYWYRQSLGQGLEFLIYFQGNSAPDKSGLPSDRFSAERTGGSVSTLTIQRTQQEDSAVYLCASSFEGQPQHFGDGTRLSIL.

This chain uses TRBV7-3 with TRBJ1-1, with 9 nucleotides matching TRBD1. The CDR3 has 13 amino acids. Germline CDR1 and CDR2: SGHTA and FQGTGA. With 6 bases clipped from V and 10 bases from J, the junction kept 9 bases outside the gene matches. The CDR3 DNA follows: TGTGCCAGCAGACGGACAGGGGCCCAGGGAGCTTTCTTT. As protein: CASRRTGAQGAFF.

The chain is built from TRBV9 and TRBJ2-1; 9 nucleotides agree with TRBD2. V lost 4 bases and J lost 5; bases outside the gene matches: 7. This CDR3 region has 15 residues. Looked up from germline, CDR1 is SGDLS and CDR2 is YYNGEE. CDR3 amino acids: CASSFGLATDNEQFF. As DNA, the CDR3 is TGTGCCAGCAGCTTCGGACTAGCGACCGACAATGAGCAGTTCTTC.